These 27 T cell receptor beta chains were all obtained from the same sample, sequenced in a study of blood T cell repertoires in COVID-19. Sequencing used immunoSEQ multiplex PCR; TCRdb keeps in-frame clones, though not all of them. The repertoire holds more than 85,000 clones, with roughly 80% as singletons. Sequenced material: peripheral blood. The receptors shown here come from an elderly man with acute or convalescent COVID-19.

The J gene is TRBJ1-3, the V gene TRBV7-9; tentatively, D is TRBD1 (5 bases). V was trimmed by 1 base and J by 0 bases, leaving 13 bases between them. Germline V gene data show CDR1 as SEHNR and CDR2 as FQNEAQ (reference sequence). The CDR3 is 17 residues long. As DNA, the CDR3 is TGTGCCAGCAGCTTAGGGGGCGCAAGGATCTCTGGAAACACCATATATTTT. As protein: CASSLGGARISGNTIYF.

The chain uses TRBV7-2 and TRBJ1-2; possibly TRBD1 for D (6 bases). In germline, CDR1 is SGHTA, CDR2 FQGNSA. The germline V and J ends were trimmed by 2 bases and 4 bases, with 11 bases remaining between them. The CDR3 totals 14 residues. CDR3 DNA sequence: TGTGCCAGCAGCTTACCGACAGGCTTCTATGGCTACACCTTC. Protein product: CASSLPTGFYGYTF.

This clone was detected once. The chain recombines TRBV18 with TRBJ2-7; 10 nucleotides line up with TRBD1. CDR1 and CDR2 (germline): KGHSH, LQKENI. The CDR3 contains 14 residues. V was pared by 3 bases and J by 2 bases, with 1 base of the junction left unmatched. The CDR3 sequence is CASSPGTGAYEQYF. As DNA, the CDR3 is TGTGCCAGCTCACCCGGGACAGGGGCCTACGAGCAGTACTTC.

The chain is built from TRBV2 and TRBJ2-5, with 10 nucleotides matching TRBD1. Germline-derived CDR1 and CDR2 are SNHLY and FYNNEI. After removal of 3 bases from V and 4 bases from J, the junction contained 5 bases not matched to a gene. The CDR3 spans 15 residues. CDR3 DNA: TGTGCCAGCAGTGACGGGACAGGGGTGGTAGAGACCCAGTACTTC. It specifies CASSDGTGVVETQYF.

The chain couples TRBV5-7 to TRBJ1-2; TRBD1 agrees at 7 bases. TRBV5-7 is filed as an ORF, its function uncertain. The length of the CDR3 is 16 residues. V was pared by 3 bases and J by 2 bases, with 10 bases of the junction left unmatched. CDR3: CASSYSDRLFNYGYTF. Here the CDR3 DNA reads TGTGCCAGCAGCTATTCGGACAGGCTCTTCAACTATGGCTACACCTTC.

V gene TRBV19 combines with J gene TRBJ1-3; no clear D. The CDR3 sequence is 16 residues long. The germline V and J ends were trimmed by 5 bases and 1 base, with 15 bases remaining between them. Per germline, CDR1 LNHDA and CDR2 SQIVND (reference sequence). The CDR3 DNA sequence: TGTGCCAGTAGTGTCGAGGGATTTACGTCTGGAAACACCATATATTTT. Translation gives CASSVEGFTSGNTIYF.

The CDR3 reads CASSLSNSETQYF. CDR3 DNA sequence: TGTGCCAGCAGCTTGTCAAACTCGGAGACCCAGTACTTC. This chain uses TRBV11-2 with TRBJ2-5, with D hard to call. Germline loops: CDR1 SGHAT, CDR2 FQNNGV. The CDR3 totals 13 residues. With 3 bases removed from V and 5 bases from J, the gap between germline ends came to 10 bases.

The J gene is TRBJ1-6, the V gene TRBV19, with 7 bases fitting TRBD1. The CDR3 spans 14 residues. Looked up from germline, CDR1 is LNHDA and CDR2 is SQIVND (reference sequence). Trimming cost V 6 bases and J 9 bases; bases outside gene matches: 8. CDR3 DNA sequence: TGTGCCAGTAGAGACAGGGTAGGAAGTTCACCCCTCCACTTT. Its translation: CASRDRVGSSPLHF.

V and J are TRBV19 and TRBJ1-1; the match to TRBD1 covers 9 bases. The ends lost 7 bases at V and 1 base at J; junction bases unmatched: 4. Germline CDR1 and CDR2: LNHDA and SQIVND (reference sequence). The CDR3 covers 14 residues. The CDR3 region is CASIGTGRNTEAFF. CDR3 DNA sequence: TGTGCCAGTATCGGGACAGGGAGGAACACTGAAGCTTTCTTT.

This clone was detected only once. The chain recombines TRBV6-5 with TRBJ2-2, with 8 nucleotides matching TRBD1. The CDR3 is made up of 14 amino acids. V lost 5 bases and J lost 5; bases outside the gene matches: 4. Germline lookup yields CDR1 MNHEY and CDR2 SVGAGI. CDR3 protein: CASSPTGGTGELFF. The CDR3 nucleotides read TGTGCCAGCAGTCCTACAGGGGGGACCGGGGAGCTGTTTTTT.

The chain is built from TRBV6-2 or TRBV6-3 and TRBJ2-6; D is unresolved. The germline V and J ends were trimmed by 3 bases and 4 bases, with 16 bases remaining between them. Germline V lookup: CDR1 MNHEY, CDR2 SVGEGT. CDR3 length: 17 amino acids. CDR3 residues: CASSYSTDLSGANVLTF. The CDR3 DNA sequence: TGTGCCAGCAGTTATTCGACGGATCTTAGCGGGGCCAACGTCCTGACTTTC.

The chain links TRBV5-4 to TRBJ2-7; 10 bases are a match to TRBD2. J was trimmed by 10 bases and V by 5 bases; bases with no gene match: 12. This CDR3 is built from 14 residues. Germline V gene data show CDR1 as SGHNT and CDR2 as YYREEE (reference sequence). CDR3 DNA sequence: TGTGCCAGCAGGCCGTCGGGGCTAGCGGGGGATCAGTACTTC. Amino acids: CASRPSGLAGDQYF.

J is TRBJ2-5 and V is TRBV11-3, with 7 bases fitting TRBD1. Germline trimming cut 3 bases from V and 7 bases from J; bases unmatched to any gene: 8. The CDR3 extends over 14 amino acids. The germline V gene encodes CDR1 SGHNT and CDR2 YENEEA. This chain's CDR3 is CASSLGQPPRTQYF. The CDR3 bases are TGTGCCAGCAGCTTGGGACAGCCACCCAGGACCCAGTACTTC. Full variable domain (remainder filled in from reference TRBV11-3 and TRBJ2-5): EAGVVQSPRYKIIEKKQPVAFWCNPISGHNTLYWYLQNLGQGPELLIRYENEEAVDDSQLPKDRFSAERLKGVDSTLKIQPAELGDSAVYLCASSLGQPPRTQYFGPGTRLLVL.

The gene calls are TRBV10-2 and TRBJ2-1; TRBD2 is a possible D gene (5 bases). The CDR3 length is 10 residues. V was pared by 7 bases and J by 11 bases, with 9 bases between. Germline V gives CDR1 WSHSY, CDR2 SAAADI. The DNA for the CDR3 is TGCGCCAGCAACATCGGGAAGCAGTTCTTC. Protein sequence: CASNIGKQFF.

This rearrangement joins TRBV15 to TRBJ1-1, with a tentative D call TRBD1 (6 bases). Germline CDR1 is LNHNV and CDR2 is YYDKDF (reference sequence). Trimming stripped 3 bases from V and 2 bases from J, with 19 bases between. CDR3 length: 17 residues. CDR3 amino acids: CATSRGPGHNLNTEAFF. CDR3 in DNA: TGTGCCACCAGCAGGGGGCCGGGACACAACCTAAACACTGAAGCTTTCTTT.

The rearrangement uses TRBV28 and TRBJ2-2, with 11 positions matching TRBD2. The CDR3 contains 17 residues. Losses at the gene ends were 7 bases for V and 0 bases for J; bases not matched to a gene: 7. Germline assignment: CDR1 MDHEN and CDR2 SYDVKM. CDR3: CASITTSGAPNTGELFF. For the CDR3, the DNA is TGTGCCAGCATAACGACTAGCGGGGCTCCGAACACCGGGGAGCTGTTTTTT.

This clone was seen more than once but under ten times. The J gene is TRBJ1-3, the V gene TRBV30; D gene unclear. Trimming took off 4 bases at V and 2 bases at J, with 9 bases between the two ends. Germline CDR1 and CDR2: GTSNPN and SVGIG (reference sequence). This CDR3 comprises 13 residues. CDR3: CAWIQTAGNTIYF. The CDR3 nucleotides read TGTGCCTGGATACAAACAGCTGGAAACACCATATATTTT.

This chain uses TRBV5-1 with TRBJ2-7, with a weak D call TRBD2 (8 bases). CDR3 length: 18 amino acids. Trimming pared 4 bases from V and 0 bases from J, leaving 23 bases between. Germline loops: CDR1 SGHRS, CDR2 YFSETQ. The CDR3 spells CASSEQGPGTSPSYEQYF. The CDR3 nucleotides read TGCGCCAGCAGCGAACAGGGGCCCGGGACTAGTCCCTCCTACGAGCAGTACTTC.

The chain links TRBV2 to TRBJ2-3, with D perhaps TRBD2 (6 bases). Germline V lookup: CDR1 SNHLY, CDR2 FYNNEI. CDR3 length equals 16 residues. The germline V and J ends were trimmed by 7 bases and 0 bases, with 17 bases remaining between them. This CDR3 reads CASTSPQGTSTDTQYF. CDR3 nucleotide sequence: TGTGCCAGCACTTCGCCCCAAGGGACTAGCACAGATACGCAGTATTTT.

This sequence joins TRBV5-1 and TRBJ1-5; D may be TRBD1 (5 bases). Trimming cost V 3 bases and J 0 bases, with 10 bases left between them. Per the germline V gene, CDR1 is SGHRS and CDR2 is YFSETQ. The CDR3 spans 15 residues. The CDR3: CASSSGDHSNQPQHF. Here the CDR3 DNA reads TGCGCCAGCAGCTCGGGGGACCATAGCAATCAGCCCCAGCATTTT.

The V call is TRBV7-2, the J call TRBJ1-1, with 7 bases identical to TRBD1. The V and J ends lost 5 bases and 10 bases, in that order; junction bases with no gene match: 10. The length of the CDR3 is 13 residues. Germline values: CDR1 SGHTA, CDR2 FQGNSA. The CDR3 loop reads CASSRVDRARAFF. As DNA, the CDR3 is TGTGCCAGCAGCCGAGTTGACAGGGCCCGAGCTTTCTTT.

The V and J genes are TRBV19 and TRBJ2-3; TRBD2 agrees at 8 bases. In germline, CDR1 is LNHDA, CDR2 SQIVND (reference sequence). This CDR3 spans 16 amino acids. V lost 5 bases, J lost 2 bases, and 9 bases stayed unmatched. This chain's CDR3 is CASSGRRGGVTDTQYF. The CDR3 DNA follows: TGTGCCAGTAGTGGTCGACGGGGGGGAGTCACAGATACGCAGTATTTT.

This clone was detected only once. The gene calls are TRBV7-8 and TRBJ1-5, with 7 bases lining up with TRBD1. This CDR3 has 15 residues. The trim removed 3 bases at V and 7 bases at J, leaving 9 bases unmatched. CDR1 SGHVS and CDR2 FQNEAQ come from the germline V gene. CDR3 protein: CASSFGEQGWQPQHF. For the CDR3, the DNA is TGTGCCAGCAGCTTCGGGGAACAGGGGTGGCAGCCCCAGCATTTT.

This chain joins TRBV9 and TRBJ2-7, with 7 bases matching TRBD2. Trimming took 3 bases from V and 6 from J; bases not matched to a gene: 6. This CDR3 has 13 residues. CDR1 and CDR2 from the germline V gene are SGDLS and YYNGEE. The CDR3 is CASSEWGGSEQYF. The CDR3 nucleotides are TGTGCCAGCAGCGAGTGGGGCGGGAGCGAGCAGTACTTC.

In nucleotides, the CDR3 is TGTGCCAGCCTAGCGGCTAGGCCCGGGGAGCTGTTTTTT. Translation gives CASLAARPGELFF. The chain joins TRBV2 to TRBJ2-2, with 7 bases that match TRBD2. CDR3 length equals 13 residues. Germline V gene lookup returns CDR1 SNHLY and CDR2 FYNNEI. The ends lost 8 bases at V and 6 bases at J; junction bases unmatched: 6.

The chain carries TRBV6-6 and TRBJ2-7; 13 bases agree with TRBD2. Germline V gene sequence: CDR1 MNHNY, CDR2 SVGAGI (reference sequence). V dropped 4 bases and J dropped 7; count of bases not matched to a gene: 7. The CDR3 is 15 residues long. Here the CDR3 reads CASSSGLAGDQEQYF. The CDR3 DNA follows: TGTGCCAGCAGTTCCGGACTAGCGGGAGACCAAGAGCAGTACTTC.

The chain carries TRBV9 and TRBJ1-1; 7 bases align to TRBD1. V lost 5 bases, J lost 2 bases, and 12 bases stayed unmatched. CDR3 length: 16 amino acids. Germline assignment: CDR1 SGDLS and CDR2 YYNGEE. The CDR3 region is CASRPGTEHTNTEAFF. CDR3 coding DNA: TGTGCCAGCAGGCCCGGGACAGAGCATACAAACACTGAAGCTTTCTTT.